The source of this T cell receptor (beta chain) is a study of cytomegalovirus exposure and HLA in healthy donors. Findings and limits, study-wide: Analysis performed later showed TCR beta chains linked to HLA being more clonally expanded than equally common others. Three chains tied to CMV proved CMV antigen-specific in vitro.

As concerns this clone: Its matching antigen is unknown.

Amplification used 60 Vbeta primers and 13 Jbeta primers. Method: immunoSEQ multiplex PCR; TCRdb's copy keeps in-frame clones and lacks some. The table shows roughly 43,000 clones, with approximately 75% occurring only once. Sequencing was done on a sample of PBMCs. The clonotype comes from a man aged 25 to 40 in good health and CMV-seronegative.

The CDR3 bases are TGTGCCAGCAGTGAGGCGGGCCGTGTTGCTAATGAGCAGTTCTTC. Translation gives CASSEAGRVANEQFF. This chain uses TRBV25-1 with TRBJ2-1; perhaps TRBD2 as D (5 bases). Germline lookup yields CDR1 MGHDK and CDR2 SYGVNS. This CDR3 spans 15 amino acids. Trimming shortened V by 3 bases and J by 7 bases, and 16 bases separated the two germline ends.